The rows below give T cell receptor beta chains drawn from one sample of a study of patients and donors after allogeneic stem cell transplantation. TCRdb itself ran the RT-PCR reads through MiXCR, one entry per CDR3 protein. This sample carries some 960,000 distinct CDR3 sequences, more than 15% of them seen once, and the ten largest clones take 6%. Sequenced: blood, either unsorted or a sorted T cell fraction (not recorded which). Receptors were obtained from a human donor who was either an allogeneic HSCT recipient or a stem cell or donor lymphocyte infusion donor (not recorded which). It is not recorded whose cells these are; they may come from a transplant donor. Each CDR3 is given with its conserved first and last residue. A D gene is named only where the DNA matches it firmly. A row's size may be missing; if present it is once, few, many or a size class.

>TRBJ2-1|13|few|NA|TRBV15
TGTGCCACCAGCAGAGATTTGGGGGATGAGCAGTTCTTC
CATSRDLGDEQFF
>TRBJ1-5|14|NA|NA|TRBV2
TGTGCCAGCAGTGCCGGTCCCCCGATGGAGCCCCAGCATTTT
CASSAGPPMEPQHF
>TRBJ2-1|14|NA|NA|TRBV7-9
TGTGCCAGCAGCTTCTTGACTAGTTTCGGGGAGCAGTTCTTC
CASSFLTSFGEQFF
>TRBJ2-7|13|few|NA|TRBV7-9
TGTGCCAGCAGCCCCTGGGACACCTACGAGCAGTACTTC
CASSPWDTYEQYF
>TRBJ1-4|19|NA|NA|TRBV4-3
TGCGCCAGCAGCCAAGATTTGGGCACGGTCATCGTTCAGGAGGAAAAACTGTTTTTT
CASSQDLGTVIVQEEKLFF
>TRBJ1-6|19|NA|NA|TRBV12-3/TRBV12-4
TGTGCCAGCAGGGACTCCCGGGACCGCTGGAGCTCCTATAATTCACCCCTCCACTTT
CASRDSRDRWSSYNSPLHF
>TRBJ2-5|14|few|TRBD1|TRBV7-7
TGTGCTAGCAGCTTAGTGGGACAGTCGGGGACCCAGTACTTC
CASSLVGQSGTQYF
>TRBJ2-7|14|few|NA|TRBV12-3/TRBV12-4
TGTGCCAGCACCAGGGACCCAATCTCCTACGAGCAGTACTTC
CASTRDPISYEQYF
>TRBJ1-2|11|many|NA|TRBV29-1
TGCAGCGTTGAGGTGAACTATGGCTACACCTTC
CSVEVNYGYTF
>TRBJ1-2|13|NA|TRBD1|TRBV5-5
TGTGCCAGCAGCTCCGGGACAGTTCCTGGCTACACCTTC
CASSSGTVPGYTF
>TRBJ2-2|17|few|NA|TRBV20-1
TGCAGTGCTAGAGCGCTCCGGGAGCCACCCGGGGGCGGGGAGCTGTTTTTT
CSARALREPPGGGELFF
>TRBJ2-1|18|few|NA|TRBV9
TGTGCCAGCAGCGTAGCCCCACTCCGGCCTGACTCCTACAATGAGCAGTTCTTC
CASSVAPLRPDSYNEQFF
>TRBJ2-5|14|few|NA|TRBV20-1
TGCAGTGCTCGCCGGGGGGCCCTTCAAGAGACCCAGTACTTC
CSARRGALQETQYF
>TRBJ2-1|18|NA|TRBD2|TRBV5-1
TGCGCCAGCAGCTTCAGGACTAGCGGGGGGGCGTTTACCAATGAGCAGTTCTTC
CASSFRTSGGAFTNEQFF
>TRBJ1-1|16|few|NA|TRBV3-1
TGTGCCAGCAGTTCTCGCCCCCAGGGAATGAACACTGAAGCTTTCTTT
CASSSRPQGMNTEAFF
>TRBJ1-1|18|few|NA|TRBV4-2
TGTGCCAGCAGCGGCCAGATAAAGGATACTAAAGGGGACACTGAAGCTTTCTTT
CASSGQIKDTKGDTEAFF
>TRBJ2-3|18|NA|NA|TRBV6-2/TRBV6-3
TGTGCCAGCAGTTATATAGTTTCAGGGGCCGTTAGCACAGATACGCAGTATTTT
CASSYIVSGAVSTDTQYF
>TRBJ2-5|15|few|NA|TRBV5-6
TGTGCCAGCAGCCGCAAACAGGGGAGGGGAGAGACCCAGTACTTC
CASSRKQGRGETQYF
>TRBJ1-4|14|few|NA|TRBV5-1
TGCGCCAGCAGCGAGGGGCTTTCGAGGGAAAAACTGTTTTTT
CASSEGLSREKLFF
>TRBJ2-1|15|few|TRBD2|TRBV10-3
TGTGCCAACACCTCAGCGGGGAGGACCTACAATGAGCAGTTCTTC
CANTSAGRTYNEQFF
>TRBJ1-4|15|few|NA|TRBV27
TGTGCCAGCAGTTCAACAGGGAGGGTAATAGAAAAACTGTTTTTT
CASSSTGRVIEKLFF
>TRBJ2-4|16|many|TRBD1|TRBV12-3/TRBV12-4
TGTGCCAGCAGTTTCCGGCCTGGACAGGGTAAAAACATTCAGTACTTC
CASSFRPGQGKNIQYF
>TRBJ2-3|14|NA|TRBD1|TRBV2
TGTGCCAGCAGTAGGACAGGTTCGGGAGATACGCAGTATTTT
CASSRTGSGDTQYF
>TRBJ2-7|16|NA|NA|TRBV7-9
TGTGCCAGCAGCTTCCAAACAGGGGGGGACTCCTACGAGCAGTACTTC
CASSFQTGGDSYEQYF
>TRBJ2-3|15|NA|NA|TRBV5-6
TGTGCCAGCAGCTTGGAGGGGGGTGGCACAGATACGCAGTATTTT
CASSLEGGGTDTQYF
>TRBJ2-5|13|few|NA|TRBV12-3/TRBV12-4
TGTGCCAGCAAAGCGGCTCCCCAAGAGACCCAGTACTTC
CASKAAPQETQYF
>TRBJ2-3|17|NA|NA|TRBV12-3/TRBV12-4
TGTGCCAGCAGTTTAGTCCTCTTGGGTGGAAGCACAGATACGCAGTATTTT
CASSLVLLGGSTDTQYF
>TRBJ2-7|18|few|TRBD2|TRBV2
TGTGCCAGCAGTGACCCCGGGACTAGCGGGACGGAGTCCTACGAGCAGTACTTC
CASSDPGTSGTESYEQYF
>TRBJ1-1|14|few|TRBD1|TRBV2
TGTGCCAGCAGTCGGACAGGGTGGAACACTGAAGCTTTCTTT
CASSRTGWNTEAFF
>TRBJ2-2|18|few|TRBD2|TRBV4-2
TGTGCCAGCAGCCACTTTGGAGGGCGGGGGGGCGTCGCCGGGGAGCTGTTTTTT
CASSHFGGRGGVAGELFF
>TRBJ1-1|13|few|NA|TRBV20-1
TGCAGTGCTAGAGGGGCAGCGAACACTGAAGCTTTCTTT
CSARGAANTEAFF
>TRBJ2-1|16|NA|TRBD1|TRBV9
TGTGCCAGCAGCCTTCGACAGGGTAAGGCCTACAATGAGCAGTTCTTC
CASSLRQGKAYNEQFF
>TRBJ2-3|15|many|NA|TRBV7-9
TGCGCCAGCAGCCCACGGGACTCCTCTACAGATACGCAGTATTTT
CASSPRDSSTDTQYF
>TRBJ2-3|14|few|TRBD1|TRBV7-9
TGTGCCAGCAGCTTAGGGACAGGGAAAGATACGCAGTATTTT
CASSLGTGKDTQYF
>TRBJ2-3|13|few|TRBD1|TRBV30
TGTGCCTGGAGGGACAGGGTTCAGTATACGCAGTATTTT
CAWRDRVQYTQYF
>TRBJ2-5|13|many|NA|TRBV4-2
TGTGCCAGCAGCCAAGATCCGGGAGAGACCCAGTACTTC
CASSQDPGETQYF